These T cell receptor beta chains were read from a single sample in a study of blood T cells in healthy people across ages. TCRdb processed the 5' RACE reads anew with MiXCR; each CDR3 protein has one entry. The data contain around 1.1 million distinct CDR3 sequences, more than 30% of them singletons. Material: blood. These receptors were obtained from a man younger than 35 in good health. Each CDR3 is given with its conserved first and last residue. The order of the fields is V gene, J gene, clone size, D gene, CDR3 DNA, CDR3 protein. A D gene is named only where the DNA matches it firmly. Expanded clones are given a class, and other clones once, few, many or no size at all.

V gene: TRBV6-1; J gene: TRBJ2-2; clone size: .; D gene: TRBD2; CDR3 DNA: TGTGCCAGCAGTGAGGGACTAGCGGGGGCCTCGAACACCGGGGAGCTGTTTTTT; CDR3 protein: CASSEGLAGASNTGELFF
V gene: TRBV7-2; J gene: TRBJ1-5; clone size: .; D gene: .; CDR3 DNA: TGTGCCGGCAGCTTACGGGGCAATCAGCCCCAGCATTTT; CDR3 protein: CAGSLRGNQPQHF
V gene: TRBV20-1; J gene: TRBJ2-1; clone size: .; D gene: .; CDR3 DNA: TGCGGTGCGACGGCGTCCAGCGGTTACAATGAGCAGTTCTTC; CDR3 protein: CGATASSGYNEQFF
V gene: TRBV6-1; J gene: TRBJ1-4; clone size: few; D gene: TRBD1; CDR3 DNA: TGTGCCAGCAGTGACCCGGGACAGGAAAAACTGTTTTTT; CDR3 protein: CASSDPGQEKLFF
V gene: TRBV7-9; J gene: TRBJ2-7; clone size: .; D gene: .; CDR3 DNA: TGTGCCAGCAGCTTGCCAGGGAACGAGCAGTACTTC; CDR3 protein: CASSLPGNEQYF
V gene: TRBV7-3; J gene: TRBJ2-1; clone size: few; D gene: .; CDR3 DNA: TGTGCCAGCAGCTTAAGAGTTTGGGCGGGAACCGACAATGAGCAGTTCTTC; CDR3 protein: CASSLRVWAGTDNEQFF
V gene: TRBV30; J gene: TRBJ2-1; clone size: .; D gene: .; CDR3 DNA: TGTGCCTGGAGCGAGGACACTATGAATGAGCAGTTCTTC; CDR3 protein: CAWSEDTMNEQFF
V gene: TRBV20-1; J gene: TRBJ1-2; clone size: few; D gene: .; CDR3 DNA: TGCAGCGCTGGGGGGGCTAATGGCTACACCTTC; CDR3 protein: CSAGGANGYTF
V gene: TRBV12-5; J gene: TRBJ2-5; clone size: .; D gene: TRBD1; CDR3 DNA: TGTGCTAGTGGCCCGGGACAGGGGGCTGGGGAGACCCAGTACTTC; CDR3 protein: CASGPGQGAGETQYF
V gene: TRBV20-1; J gene: TRBJ1-6; clone size: .; D gene: .; CDR3 DNA: TGCAGTGCTAGCCTAGGTAATTCACCCCTCCACTTT; CDR3 protein: CSASLGNSPLHF
V gene: TRBV4-3; J gene: TRBJ2-1; clone size: few; D gene: TRBD2; CDR3 DNA: TGCGCCAGCAGCCAAGGAATAGCGGGGGGGCTTGAGCAGTTCTTC; CDR3 protein: CASSQGIAGGLEQFF
V gene: TRBV20-1; J gene: TRBJ1-6; clone size: .; D gene: TRBD1; CDR3 DNA: TGCAGTGCTAGCGGCGGACAGGGTAAATCACCCCTCCACTTT; CDR3 protein: CSASGGQGKSPLHF
V gene: TRBV5-1; J gene: TRBJ2-3; clone size: .; D gene: .; CDR3 DNA: TGCGCCAGCAGCTTGGCCATTGGAGAAGATACGCAGTATTTT; CDR3 protein: CASSLAIGEDTQYF
V gene: TRBV12-3/TRBV12-4; J gene: TRBJ1-2; clone size: .; D gene: TRBD1; CDR3 DNA: TGTGCCAGCAGTTCCGCGACAGGGATACCTGTTGGCTACACCTTC; CDR3 protein: CASSSATGIPVGYTF
V gene: TRBV10-3; J gene: TRBJ1-2; clone size: few; D gene: TRBD1; CDR3 DNA: TGTGCCATCAGTGACAGGGGGCTAACCTATGGCTACACCTTC; CDR3 protein: CAISDRGLTYGYTF
V gene: TRBV4-2; J gene: TRBJ1-2; clone size: .; D gene: .; CDR3 DNA: TGTGCCAGCAGCCAAGAGTGGACAGTCACCGCCGGCTACACCTTC; CDR3 protein: CASSQEWTVTAGYTF
V gene: TRBV7-2; J gene: TRBJ1-5; clone size: once; D gene: .; CDR3 DNA: TGTGCCAGCAGTACAAGCCTTAGCAATCAGCCCCAGCATTTT; CDR3 protein: CASSTSLSNQPQHF
V gene: TRBV20-1; J gene: TRBJ1-2; clone size: .; D gene: TRBD1; CDR3 DNA: TGCAGTGCTGGGACAGCGGCCGATGGCTACACCTTC; CDR3 protein: CSAGTAADGYTF
V gene: TRBV24-1; J gene: TRBJ2-2; clone size: .; D gene: .; CDR3 DNA: TGTGCCACCAGTGATTTTAGGTCCGGGGAGCTGTTTTTT; CDR3 protein: CATSDFRSGELFF
V gene: TRBV10-3; J gene: TRBJ2-2; clone size: once; D gene: TRBD2; CDR3 DNA: TGCGCCATCACCCAGGGGGGACTAGCGGGGGCGAACACCGGGGAGCTGTTTTTT; CDR3 protein: CAITQGGLAGANTGELFF
V gene: TRBV10-3; J gene: TRBJ2-1; clone size: .; D gene: TRBD2; CDR3 DNA: TGTGCCATCAGTGAGACTAGCGGGGCCGACAATGAGCAGTTCTTC; CDR3 protein: CAISETSGADNEQFF
V gene: TRBV20-1; J gene: TRBJ1-1; clone size: few; D gene: TRBD1; CDR3 DNA: TGCAGTGCTAGAACAGGGGGCCCCAGGACTGAAGCTTTCTTT; CDR3 protein: CSARTGGPRTEAFF
V gene: TRBV7-9; J gene: TRBJ1-5; clone size: .; D gene: TRBD1; CDR3 DNA: TGTGCCAGCAGCTTAACAGGGGGCGCGAATCAGCCCCAGCATTTT; CDR3 protein: CASSLTGGANQPQHF
V gene: TRBV9; J gene: TRBJ1-1; clone size: .; D gene: .; CDR3 DNA: TGTGCCAGCAGCGTAGAGGGACTTGACACTGAAGCTTTCTTT; CDR3 protein: CASSVEGLDTEAFF
V gene: TRBV12-3/TRBV12-4; J gene: TRBJ2-1; clone size: .; D gene: TRBD2; CDR3 DNA: TGTGCCAGCAGTCCTAGTTCGGGGGGAATAAGGGAGCAGTTCTTC; CDR3 protein: CASSPSSGGIREQFF
V gene: TRBV5-1; J gene: TRBJ2-1; clone size: few; D gene: TRBD1; CDR3 DNA: TGCGCCAGCAGCCGACAGGGGACCAATGAGCAGTTCTTC; CDR3 protein: CASSRQGTNEQFF